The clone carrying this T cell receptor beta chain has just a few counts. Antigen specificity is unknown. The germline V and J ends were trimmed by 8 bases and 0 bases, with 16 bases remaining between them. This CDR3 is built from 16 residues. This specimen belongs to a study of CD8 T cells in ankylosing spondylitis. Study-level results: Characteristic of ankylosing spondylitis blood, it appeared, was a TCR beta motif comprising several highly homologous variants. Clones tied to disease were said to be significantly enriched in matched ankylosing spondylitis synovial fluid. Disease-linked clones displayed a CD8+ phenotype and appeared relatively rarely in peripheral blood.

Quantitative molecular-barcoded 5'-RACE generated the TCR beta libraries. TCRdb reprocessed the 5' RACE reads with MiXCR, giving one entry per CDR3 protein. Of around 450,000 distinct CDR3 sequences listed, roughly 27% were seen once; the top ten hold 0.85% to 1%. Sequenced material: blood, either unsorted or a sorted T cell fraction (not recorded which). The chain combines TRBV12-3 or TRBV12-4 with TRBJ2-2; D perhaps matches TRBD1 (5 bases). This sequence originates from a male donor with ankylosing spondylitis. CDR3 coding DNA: TGTGCCAGCTCCCTCTGGGGCAGGGCGAACACCGGGGAGCTGTTTTTT. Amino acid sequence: CASSLWGRANTGELFF.